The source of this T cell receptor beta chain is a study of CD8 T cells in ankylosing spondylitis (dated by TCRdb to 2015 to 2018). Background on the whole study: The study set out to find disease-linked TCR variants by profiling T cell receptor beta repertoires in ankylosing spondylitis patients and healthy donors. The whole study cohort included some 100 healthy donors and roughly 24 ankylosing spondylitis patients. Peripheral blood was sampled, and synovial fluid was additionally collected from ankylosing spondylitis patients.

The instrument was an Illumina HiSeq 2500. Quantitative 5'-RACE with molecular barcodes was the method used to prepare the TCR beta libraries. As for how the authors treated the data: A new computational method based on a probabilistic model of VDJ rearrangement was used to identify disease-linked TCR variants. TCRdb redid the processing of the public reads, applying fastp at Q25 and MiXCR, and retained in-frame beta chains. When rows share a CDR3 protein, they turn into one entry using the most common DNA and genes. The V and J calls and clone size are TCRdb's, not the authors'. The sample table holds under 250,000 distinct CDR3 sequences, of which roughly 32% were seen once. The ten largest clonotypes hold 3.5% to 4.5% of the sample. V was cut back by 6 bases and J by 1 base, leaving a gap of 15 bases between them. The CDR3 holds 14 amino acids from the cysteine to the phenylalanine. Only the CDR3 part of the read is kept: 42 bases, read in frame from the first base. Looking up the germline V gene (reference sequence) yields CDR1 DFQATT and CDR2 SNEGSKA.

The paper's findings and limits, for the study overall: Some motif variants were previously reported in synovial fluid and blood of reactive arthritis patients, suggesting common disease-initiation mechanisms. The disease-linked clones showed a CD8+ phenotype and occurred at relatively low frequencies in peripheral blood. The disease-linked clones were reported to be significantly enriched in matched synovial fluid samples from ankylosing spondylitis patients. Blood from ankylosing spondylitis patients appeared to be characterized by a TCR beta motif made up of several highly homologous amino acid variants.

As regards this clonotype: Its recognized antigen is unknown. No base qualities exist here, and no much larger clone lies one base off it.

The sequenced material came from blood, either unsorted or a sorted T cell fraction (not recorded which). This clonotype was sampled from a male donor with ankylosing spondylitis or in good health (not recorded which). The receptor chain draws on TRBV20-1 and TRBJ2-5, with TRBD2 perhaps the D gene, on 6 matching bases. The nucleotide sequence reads TGCAGTGCCGGGACTCCGGTGGTCCAAGAGACCCAGTACTTC. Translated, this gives CSAGTPVVQETQYF.